One sample yielded the 18 T cell receptor beta chains listed below, sequenced in a study of OX40 agonist ivuxolimab in advanced cancers. Clones were read by immunoSEQ multiplex PCR, and TCRdb kept only the in-frame ones, dropping some. The sample holds roughly 70,000 clones, 88% seen once. Sample: CD4+ or CD8+ T cells sorted from blood, taken in a trial of the OX40 agonist ivuxolimab. These receptors were taken from an adult with an advanced solid tumor such as melanoma, head and neck, liver or kidney cancer.

The chain is built from TRBV5-6 and TRBJ2-5, with D possibly called TRBD1 or TRBD2 (5 bases each). Between the trimmed V and J ends, which lost 7 bases and 4 bases, there was a span of 17 bases. The germline gives CDR1 SGHDT, CDR2 YYEEEE. The CDR3 has 14 residues. The CDR3 sequence: CASSPRGRIETQYF. The CDR3 nucleotides are TGTGCCAGCTCCCCGAGGGGCAGAATAGAGACCCAGTACTTC. The full variable domain, completed using reference TRBV5-6 and TRBJ2-5, is DAGVTQSPTHLIKTRGQQVTLRCSPKSGHDTVSWYQQALGQGPQFIFQYYEEEERQRGNFPDRFSGHQFPNYSSELNVNALLLGDSALYLCASSPRGRIETQYFGPGTRLLVL.

The chain has TRBV6-1 and TRBJ1-1; D unresolved. The CDR3 has 13 residues. CDR1 is MNHNS and CDR2 is SASEGT in the germline V gene. V shed 3 bases and J shed 3 bases, with 8 bases lying between them. The chain's CDR3 is CASSDYLDTEAFF. CDR3 DNA sequence: TGTGCCAGCAGTGATTATCTTGACACTGAAGCTTTCTTT.

This chain links TRBV29-1 with TRBJ1-2; D possibly corresponds to TRBD1 (5 bases). There are 13 residues in the CDR3. Per the germline V gene, CDR1 is SQVTM and CDR2 is ANQGSEA. Between the trimmed V and J ends, which lost 7 bases and 0 bases, there was a span of 12 bases. CDR3 nucleotides: TGCAGCGCCGGTGACAGAGCTAACTATGGCTACACCTTC. Its translation: CSAGDRANYGYTF.

The chain recombines TRBV4-2 with TRBJ2-3; unclear D gene. The length of the CDR3 is 16 residues. Germline CDR1 and CDR2: LGHNA and YNFKEQ. V was cut by 1 base and J by 2 bases, with 13 bases left in between. CDR3 protein: CASSQAVAGHTDTQYF. CDR3 DNA sequence: TGTGCCAGCAGCCAAGCGGTGGCAGGCCACACAGATACGCAGTATTTT.

DNA for the CDR3: TGTGCCAGTATTCGGGACCGGGACTTAAAGGGTCAGCCCCAGCATTTT. Its translation: CASIRDRDLKGQPQHF. The chain recombines TRBV19 with TRBJ1-5; the D gene is possibly TRBD1 (5 bases). Trimming pared 7 bases from V and 6 bases from J, leaving 22 bases between. The CDR3 extends over 16 amino acids. Germline CDR1 reads LNHDA; CDR2 reads SQIVND (reference sequence).

The chain combines TRBV6-1 with TRBJ2-1; D unclear. Trimming stripped 4 bases from V and 2 bases from J, with 9 bases between. The CDR3 spans 14 residues. Germline assignment: CDR1 MNHNS and CDR2 SASEGT. The DNA for the CDR3 is TGTGCCAGCAGTGGAAGGGTGGCCTACAATGAGCAGTTCTTC. The encoded protein is CASSGRVAYNEQFF.

This chain joins TRBV21-1 and TRBJ2-7. TRBV21-1 has pseudogene status. This CDR3 comprises 9 residues. The CDR3 loop reads CASSKDQYF. For the CDR3, the DNA is TGTGCCAGCAGCAAAGATCAGTACTTC.

The sample holds a few counts of this clone. The chain links TRBV7-9 to TRBJ2-7; the D gene is possibly TRBD1 (5 bases). Looked up from germline, CDR1 is SEHNR and CDR2 is FQNEAQ (reference sequence). The length of the CDR3 is 13 residues. V dropped 5 bases and J dropped 3 bases, with 11 bases sitting between them. The CDR3 spells CASSPRAIYEQYF. The CDR3 DNA sequence: TGTGCCAGCAGCCCCAGGGCCATCTACGAGCAGTACTTC.

The chain has TRBV21-1 and TRBJ2-7; the DNA was not compared with TRBD2, the D call given in the table. TRBV21-1 constitutes a pseudogene. The CDR3 extends over 17 amino acids. The chain's CDR3 is CASSPGGLPLLYYEQYF. The CDR3 DNA follows: TGTGCCAGCAGCCCGGGAGGGCTACCCCTTCTCTACTACGAGCAGTACTTC.

V usage is TRBV6-1 and J usage is TRBJ1-1, with 7 bases aligning to TRBD1. CDR1 is MNHNS, CDR2 SASEGT, per germline. CDR3 length equals 10 residues. With 7 bases clipped from V and 13 bases from J, the junction kept 6 bases outside the gene matches. The CDR3 DNA is TGTGCCAGCAAACAGGGGTGGGATTTCTTT. This gives the protein CASKQGWDFF.

Note on this clone: The sample holds other DNA sequences that translate to the same CDR3. The genes are TRBV30 and TRBJ1-1; D uncertain. CDR1 and CDR2 (germline): GTSNPN, SVGIG (reference sequence). The CDR3 length is 14 residues. Trimming took 3 bases from V and 7 from J, leaving 18 bases between them. CDR3 loop: CAWSSGPSRGEAFF. CDR3 DNA: TGTGCCTGGAGCTCCGGGCCATCACGGGGTGAAGCTTTCTTT.

The chain links TRBV5-1 to TRBJ2-1; D uncertain. This CDR3 contains 16 residues. The germline V gene has CDR1 SGHRS and CDR2 YFSETQ. The V gene lost 3 bases and the J gene lost 5 bases, with 18 bases spanning the gap. The CDR3 here is CASSSLRLETNNEQFF. The CDR3 DNA reads as TGCGCCAGCAGCTCCCTAAGACTGGAAACCAACAATGAGCAGTTCTTC.

This chain connects TRBV13 to TRBJ2-3, with TRBD2 matching over 10 bases. CDR3 length equals 16 residues. V was clipped by 5 bases and J by 4 bases; unmatched bases: 9. Germline V gene data show CDR1 as PRHDT and CDR2 as FYEKMQ (reference sequence). CDR3 amino acids: CASSLPGTSVADTQYF. CDR3 nucleotide sequence: TGTGCCAGCAGCCTCCCCGGGACTAGCGTCGCAGATACGCAGTATTTT.

The V call is TRBV5-1, the J call TRBJ2-3, with D perhaps matching TRBD2 (5 bases). Germline assignment: CDR1 SGHRS and CDR2 YFSETQ. With 4 bases removed from V and 2 bases from J, the gap between germline ends came to 20 bases. This CDR3 region has 17 residues. CDR3 in DNA: TGCGCCAGCAGCCTCGGGGTGGGGATATTTATCACAGATACGCAGTATTTT. Its protein is CASSLGVGIFITDTQYF.

The genes are TRBV9 and TRBJ2-2; D is possibly TRBD1 or TRBD2 (6 bases each). Germline V gives CDR1 SGDLS, CDR2 YYNGEE. Trimming stripped 6 bases from V and 2 bases from J, with 14 bases between. CDR3 length equals 15 residues. The CDR3 DNA is TGTGCCAGCACGAAGGGGGGCCCAAACACCGGGGAGCTGTTTTTT. Translating gives CASTKGGPNTGELFF.

This chain links TRBV4-1 with TRBJ1-1; the D is unclear. Between the trimmed V and J ends, which lost 1 base and 1 base, there was a span of 7 bases. Germline CDR1 reads MGHRA; CDR2 reads YSYEKL. The CDR3 runs 14 residues. CDR3 in amino acids: CASSQGVTNTEAFF. The CDR3 DNA is TGCGCCAGCAGCCAAGGGGTGACGAACACTGAAGCTTTCTTT.

The gene calls are TRBV30 and TRBJ1-3, with D unresolved. V lost 4 bases to trimming and J lost 0 bases, with 7 bases between them. CDR3 length equals 13 residues. CDR1 and CDR2 from the germline V gene are GTSNPN and SVGIG (reference sequence). The CDR3 DNA is TGTGCCTGGAAATTTCCCTCTGGAAACACCATATATTTT. The encoded protein is CAWKFPSGNTIYF.

Comments on this clone: Other nucleotide sequences in the sample specify the same CDR3. This sequence joins TRBV6-5 and TRBJ1-5; D is uncertain. This CDR3 comprises 13 residues. Trimming removed 2 bases at V and 7 bases at J, with 9 bases between. Germline V lookup: CDR1 MNHEY, CDR2 SVGAGI. Here the CDR3 reads CASSYTPWQPQHF. In nucleotides, the CDR3 is TGTGCCAGCAGTTACACCCCGTGGCAGCCCCAGCATTTT.